The present entry profiles one T cell receptor beta chain with its context. Its target is not known. These data come from a study of cytomegalovirus exposure and HLA in healthy donors. Study summary: Most donors, roughly 77% of some 400 genotyped, fell in the Caucasian-associated ancestry cluster.

V was cut by 5 bases and J by 4 bases, with 12 bases left in between. Germline CDR1 reads SEHNR; CDR2 reads FQNEAQ (reference sequence). The CDR3 sequence is 14 residues long. Primers for the PCR totalled 60 Vbeta and 13 Jbeta. Data came from immunoSEQ multiplex PCR; TCRdb stores just in-frame clones and leaves some out. Here the sample spans 100,000 or so clones, around four fifths being singletons. Overall study findings and caveats: In an earlier analysis, in some 500 donors, most V segments appeared productive either ~90% or ~30% of the time.

The chain couples TRBV7-9 to TRBJ2-1; maybe TRBD2 (6 bases). This TCR derives from a young man in good health and CMV-seronegative. The sample taken for sequencing was PBMCs. Here the CDR3 reads CASSTLDYYNEQFF. Written as DNA, the CDR3 is TGTGCCAGCAGCACTTTGGACTATTACAATGAGCAGTTCTTC.